The sequence of this T cell receptor (beta chain) was determined in a study of CD8+CD57+ T cells in acquired aplastic anemia. Sequencing involved patients with CD8+CD57+ cell expansion previously shown by flow cytometry. According to the study, genomic DNA was the template for TCR beta VDJ and CDR3 profiling. One entry per CDR3 protein results from TCRdb running MiXCR on the reads. This table holds just over 450,000 distinct CDR3 sequences, approximately 33% found once. This clonotype appeared many times. This TCR derives from a human donor with aplastic anemia. The source material was sorted CD4+, CD8+, or CD8+CD57+ T cells (not recorded which) from PBMCs.

CDR3: CASKQRQAGGTEAFF. The CDR3 coding sequence is TGTGCCAGCAAACAACGACAGGCCGGGGGGACTGAAGCTTTCTTT. The chain carries TRBV2 and TRBJ1-1; maybe TRBD1 (6 bases). The germline gives CDR1 SNHLY, CDR2 FYNNEI. V lost 7 bases and J lost 5, with 20 bases in between. The CDR3 spans 15 residues.